The next 28 T cell receptor beta chains were all read from a single sample in a study of shared clonotypes between healthy human individuals. Naive CD8 cells comprised CD45RO-negative, CCR7-positively selected cells, excluding terminally differentiated effector memory CD45RA+ cells. TCRdb's copy holds only in-frame clones and misses some; the assay was immunoSEQ multiplex PCR. The sample consists of about 2 million clones, approximately 94% of them appearing once. The material sequenced was naive CD8+ T cells sorted from blood. Receptors originate from a man between 18 and 29 years old in good health.

The chain links TRBV27 to TRBJ1-2, with D perhaps matching TRBD1 (5 bases). Trimming removed 10 bases from V and 14 bases from J, with 20 bases in between. CDR1 and CDR2 from the germline V gene are MNHEY and SMNVEV (reference sequence). This CDR3 has 11 amino acids. For the CDR3, the DNA is TGTGCCACCCGGGACGTATTACAGTGGACCTTC. Its protein product is CATRDVLQWTF.

The chain joins TRBV10-3 to TRBJ2-3, with D uncertain. This CDR3 is built from 14 residues. V lost 11 bases and J lost 1, with 16 bases in between. CDR1 and CDR2 (germline): ENHRY, SYGVKD. The CDR3 region has the DNA TGTGCCTTATGGTTGGGGTCCGGCACAGATACGCAGTATTTT. It translates to CALWLGSGTDTQYF.

The chain combines TRBV5-6 with TRBJ1-4, with 10 positions matching TRBD1. The CDR3 contains 15 residues. J was trimmed by 4 bases and V by 4 bases; bases with no gene match: 4. Looked up from germline, CDR1 is SGHDT and CDR2 is YYEEEE. As DNA, the CDR3 is TGTGCCAGCAGCGGAGGGACAGGGGATAATGAAAAACTGTTTTTT. Protein sequence: CASSGGTGDNEKLFF.

V is TRBV7-2 and J is TRBJ1-6; D ambiguous. This CDR3 is built from 14 residues. Germline V gene sequence: CDR1 SGHTA, CDR2 FQGNSA. V gave up 1 base and J gave up 4 bases, with 5 bases separating them. For the CDR3, the DNA is TGTGCCAGCAGCTTAGTTTTATATAATTCACCCCTCCACTTT. Protein: CASSLVLYNSPLHF.

This sequence joins TRBV9 and TRBJ1-2, with D maybe TRBD1 (5 bases). Germline assignment: CDR1 SGDLS and CDR2 YYNGEE. The CDR3 consists of 16 residues. Trimming took 3 bases from V and 3 from J, leaving 18 bases between them. CDR3 region: CASSADPGTLDYGYTF. DNA for the CDR3: TGTGCCAGCAGCGCCGACCCCGGGACGTTGGACTATGGCTACACCTTC.

The chain links TRBV2 to TRBJ2-3; D unclear. V was pared by 3 bases and J by 4 bases, with 14 bases between. The germline V gene has CDR1 SNHLY and CDR2 FYNNEI. The length of the CDR3 is 15 residues. CDR3 region: CASSDVYGLPDTQYF. Here the CDR3 DNA reads TGTGCCAGCAGTGATGTCTATGGTCTGCCAGATACGCAGTATTTT.

This chain connects TRBV6-1 to TRBJ1-6, with 8 bases matching TRBD1. Per the germline V gene, CDR1 is MNHNS and CDR2 is SASEGT. The CDR3 is made up of 16 amino acids. V gave up 0 bases and J gave up 14 bases; unmatched junction bases: 12. CDR3 sequence reads: CASSEARAGGFAALHF. Here the CDR3 DNA reads TGTGCCAGCAGTGAAGCGCGGGCAGGGGGCTTTGCAGCCCTCCACTTT.

The chain uses TRBV5-1 and TRBJ2-7; perhaps TRBD2 as D (6 bases). The V end was cut by 2 bases, the J end by 2 bases, with 11 bases between. This CDR3 contains 14 residues. Per the germline V gene, CDR1 is SGHRS and CDR2 is YFSETQ. The CDR3: CASSFRDSTYEQYF. CDR3 in DNA: TGCGCCAGCAGCTTTCGGGACTCAACCTACGAGCAGTACTTC.

The chain has TRBV27 and TRBJ2-4; D gene unclear. This CDR3 contains 14 residues. V lost 4 bases, J lost 1 base, and 8 bases lay in between. Per germline, CDR1 MNHEY and CDR2 SMNVEV (reference sequence). The CDR3 DNA sequence: TGTGCCAGCAGTTCGGAAGTCGCCAAAAACATTCAGTACTTC. As protein: CASSSEVAKNIQYF.

This chain uses TRBV6-5 with TRBJ2-7, with 12 bases identical to TRBD2. V lost 4 bases, J lost 2 bases, and 3 bases stayed unmatched. Germline CDR1 MNHEY, CDR2 SVGAGI. The CDR3 has 15 amino acids. CDR3 amino acids: CASSSSGRAAYEQYF. For the CDR3, the DNA is TGTGCCAGCAGTTCTAGCGGGAGGGCCGCCTACGAGCAGTACTTC.

The V call is TRBV6-5, the J call TRBJ1-1, with D perhaps TRBD1 (5 bases). V was shortened by 6 bases and J by 3 bases, with 17 bases between the two germline ends. CDR1 and CDR2 (germline): MNHEY, SVGAGI. The CDR3 extends over 15 amino acids. CDR3 residues: CASSVGPAGDTEAFF. The CDR3 region has the DNA TGTGCCAGCAGCGTCGGCCCCGCGGGGGACACTGAAGCTTTCTTT.

This clone was detected only a few times. The rearrangement joins TRBV6-5 to TRBJ1-1; the D gene is possibly TRBD1 (5 bases). Trimming shortened V by 5 bases and J by 2 bases, and 9 bases separated the two germline ends. CDR3 size: 13 residues. The germline V gene has CDR1 MNHEY and CDR2 SVGAGI. CDR3 in amino acids: CASSRDFNTEAFF. CDR3 sequence (DNA): TGTGCCAGCAGTCGGGACTTCAACACTGAAGCTTTCTTT.

This chain connects TRBV5-6 to TRBJ2-2; 10 nucleotides agree with TRBD1. The germline gives CDR1 SGHDT, CDR2 YYEEEE. The CDR3 has 15 amino acids. Trimming took 4 bases from V and 6 from J; bases not matched to a gene: 6. The CDR3 protein is CASSPDRGLSGELFF. CDR3 sequence (DNA): TGTGCCAGCAGCCCAGACAGGGGGCTATCCGGGGAGCTGTTTTTT.

The CDR3 DNA reads TGTGCCAGCAGCGGGCGACAGGAGGAGTACGAGCAGTACTTC. It yields the protein CASSGRQEEYEQYF. The chain links TRBV9 to TRBJ2-7, with a tentative D call TRBD1 (6 bases). Trimming removed 3 bases from V and 4 bases from J, with 14 bases in between. Germline V gene lookup returns CDR1 SGDLS and CDR2 YYNGEE. The CDR3 loop spans 14 amino acids.

The V gene is TRBV29-1, the J gene TRBJ1-2; D is possibly TRBD1 (5 bases). The CDR3 has 12 residues. From germline, CDR1 is SQVTM and CDR2 ANQGSEA. V shed 6 bases and J shed 0 bases, with 8 bases lying between them. The chain's CDR3 is CSVQGTNYGYTF. As DNA, the CDR3 is TGCAGCGTGCAGGGAACTAACTATGGCTACACCTTC. The full variable domain, completed using reference TRBV29-1 and TRBJ1-2, is SAVISQKPSRDICQRGTSLTIQCQVDSQVTMMFWYRQQPGQSLTLIATANQGSEATYESGFVIDKFPISRPNLTFSTLTVSNMSPEDSSIYLCSVQGTNYGYTFGSGTRLTVV.

CDR3 coding DNA: TGTGCCAGCACAACGCCGGGACACTCCTTGAGCACTGAAGCTTTCTTT. It codes for CASTTPGHSLSTEAFF. The rearrangement links TRBV28 to TRBJ1-1; maybe TRBD1 (6 bases). This CDR3 spans 16 amino acids. Deletions cut 7 bases from V and 4 bases from J, with 22 bases between. Germline-derived CDR1 and CDR2 are MDHEN and SYDVKM.

The count of this clone is one. The chain is built from TRBV6-6 and TRBJ2-7; the D gene is possibly TRBD2 (6 bases). V was shortened by 3 bases and J by 5 bases, with 17 bases between the two germline ends. CDR1 MNHNY and CDR2 SVGAGI come from the germline V gene (reference sequence). CDR3 length equals 15 residues. CDR3 bases: TGTGCCAGCAGTTATGGAGGGGAGGCCCTGGACGAGCAGTACTTC. Its protein is CASSYGGEALDEQYF.

CDR3 loop: CASRFAGTEHYEQYF. The CDR3 region has the DNA TGTGCCAGCAGATTCGCCGGGACAGAGCACTACGAGCAGTACTTC. This chain connects TRBV28 to TRBJ2-7; 7 bases align to TRBD1. The CDR3 totals 15 residues. Germline CDR1 and CDR2: MDHEN and SYDVKM. The J segment lost 3 bases and the V segment lost 6 bases, leaving 11 bases of the junction unmatched.

As to this clone: This specimen includes other DNA sequences encoding the same CDR3. The chain uses TRBV27 and TRBJ1-1; 8 nucleotides match TRBD1. The CDR3 is 14 amino acids. With V trimmed by 2 bases and J by 5 bases, 4 bases remained unmatched. Germline V lookup: CDR1 MNHEY, CDR2 SMNVEV (reference sequence). CDR3 nucleotides: TGTGCCAGCAGTTTACGAGACAGGGGAACTGAAGCTTTCTTT. Translated: CASSLRDRGTEAFF.

The rearrangement uses TRBV4-3 and TRBJ2-1; D may match TRBD1 or TRBD2 (5 bases each). CDR1 and CDR2 (germline): LGHNA, YSLEER. With 0 bases removed from V and 4 bases from J, the gap between germline ends came to 16 bases. The CDR3 covers 17 residues. The CDR3 spells CASSQDGAYGEYNEQFF. As DNA, the CDR3 is TGCGCCAGCAGCCAAGATGGGGCGTATGGGGAGTACAATGAGCAGTTCTTC.

The V and J genes are TRBV15 and TRBJ1-6; D is unclear. The CDR3 is 15 amino acids. Germline lookup yields CDR1 LNHNV and CDR2 YYDKDF (reference sequence). Between the trimmed V and J ends, which lost 1 base and 1 base, there was a span of 5 bases. CDR3 amino acids: CATSRAGSYNSPLHF. The CDR3 DNA is TGTGCCACCAGCAGAGCGGGTTCCTATAATTCACCCCTCCACTTT.

V and J are TRBV2 and TRBJ2-5; tentatively, D is TRBD1 (6 bases). This CDR3 comprises 14 residues. V was pared by 5 bases and J by 2 bases, with 12 bases between. The germline V gene encodes CDR1 SNHLY and CDR2 FYNNEI. The CDR3 DNA is TGTGCCAGCAGTCAGGACAGCCTTCAAGAGACCCAGTACTTC. Its translation: CASSQDSLQETQYF.

V is TRBV11-3 and J is TRBJ1-2; 7 nucleotides line up with TRBD1. The CDR3 length is 15 residues. Per the germline V gene, CDR1 is SGHNT and CDR2 is YENEEA. Trimming cost V 1 base and J 8 bases; bases outside gene matches: 10. CDR3 sequence (DNA): TGTGCCAGCAGCTTAGTTGCACAGGGGTCTGGAGGCTACACCTTC. Translating it yields CASSLVAQGSGGYTF.

The chain joins TRBV6-5 to TRBJ1-1; D is uncertain. The CDR3 loop spans 14 amino acids. V lost 2 bases and J lost 5, with 12 bases in between. The germline V gene encodes CDR1 MNHEY and CDR2 SVGAGI. CDR3 coding DNA: TGTGCCAGCAGTTACGGCGAGGTAGAGACTGAAGCTTTCTTT. Residues: CASSYGEVETEAFF.

CDR3 residues: CASSYYDSSGEQYF. The CDR3 region has the DNA TGTGCCAGCAGTTACTATGACAGTAGTGGCGAGCAGTACTTC. V is TRBV6-5 and J is TRBJ2-7, with D perhaps matching TRBD1 (5 bases). In germline, CDR1 is MNHEY, CDR2 SVGAGI. The V and J ends lost 1 base and 6 bases respectively, with 13 bases between them. The CDR3 is made up of 14 amino acids.

The chain links TRBV5-4 to TRBJ1-1; no reliable D call. V dropped 3 bases and J dropped 6 bases, with 15 bases sitting between them. Per germline, CDR1 SGHNT and CDR2 YYREEE (reference sequence). The CDR3 is 14 amino acids. This CDR3 is CASSWGREVSEAFF. Here the CDR3 DNA reads TGTGCCAGCAGCTGGGGAAGGGAGGTCTCTGAAGCTTTCTTT.

CDR3 nucleotide sequence: TGTGCCAGCAGTGTCACTAGCAATCAGCCCCAGCATTTT. Its protein product is CASSVTSNQPQHF. The chain joins TRBV2 to TRBJ1-5; no definite D call. The germline V and J ends were trimmed by 4 bases and 0 bases, with 4 bases remaining between them. This CDR3 spans 13 amino acids. Germline values: CDR1 SNHLY, CDR2 FYNNEI.

The chain links TRBV19 to TRBJ2-1; TRBD1 matches at 8 bases. The CDR3 has 16 residues. Germline loops: CDR1 LNHDA, CDR2 SQIVND (reference sequence). V lost 6 bases to trimming and J lost 4 bases; unmatched junction nucleotides: 11. CDR3 region: CASRTSKDRVYNEQFF. CDR3 DNA sequence: TGTGCCAGTAGGACTTCGAAGGACAGGGTATACAATGAGCAGTTCTTC.